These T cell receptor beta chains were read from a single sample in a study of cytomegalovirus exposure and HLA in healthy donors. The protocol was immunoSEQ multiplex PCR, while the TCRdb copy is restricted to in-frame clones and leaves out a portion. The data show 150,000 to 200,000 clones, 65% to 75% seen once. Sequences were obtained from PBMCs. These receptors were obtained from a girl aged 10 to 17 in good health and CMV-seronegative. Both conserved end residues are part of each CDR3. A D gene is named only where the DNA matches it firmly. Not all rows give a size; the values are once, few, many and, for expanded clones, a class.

cdr3_nt: TGTGCCAGCAGCCCAGCGGGGGGCCTGGAGACCCAGTACTTC; cdr3_aa: CASSPAGGLETQYF; j_call: TRBJ2-5; clone_size: few; v_call: TRBV7-7; d_call: TRBD2
cdr3_nt: TGCGCCAGCAGTCCCTACCCCGCAGGGGCGGCCTACGAGCAGTACTTC; cdr3_aa: CASSPYPAGAAYEQYF; j_call: TRBJ2-7; clone_size: NA; v_call: TRBV5-1; d_call: NA
cdr3_nt: TGCAGCGTTGTTCAGGGGAGCGATGAGCAGTTCTTC; cdr3_aa: CSVVQGSDEQFF; j_call: TRBJ2-1; clone_size: NA; v_call: TRBV29-1; d_call: NA
cdr3_nt: TGTGCCTGGAGTAGCATAGCGATTGGGGCCCAGTACTTC; cdr3_aa: CAWSSIAIGAQYF; j_call: TRBJ2-5; clone_size: NA; v_call: TRBV30; d_call: NA
cdr3_nt: TGTGCCAGTAGACCCGGGACAGGGGGAAATCAGCCCCAGCATTTT; cdr3_aa: CASRPGTGGNQPQHF; j_call: TRBJ1-5; clone_size: NA; v_call: TRBV19; d_call: TRBD1
cdr3_nt: TGTGCCAGCAGTGAAGGCGGGGCCTTGGGTGAAAAACTGTTTTTT; cdr3_aa: CASSEGGALGEKLFF; j_call: TRBJ1-4; clone_size: NA; v_call: TRBV6-1; d_call: NA
cdr3_nt: TGTGCCATTACAACGGGTCGGGACTTCACCGGGGAGCTGTTTTTT; cdr3_aa: CAITTGRDFTGELFF; j_call: TRBJ2-2; clone_size: NA; v_call: TRBV19; d_call: NA
cdr3_nt: TGTGCCAGCCAATTAAGACTAGCGGGGGAAGAGACCCAGTACTTC; cdr3_aa: CASQLRLAGEETQYF; j_call: TRBJ2-5; clone_size: NA; v_call: TRBV4-2; d_call: TRBD2
cdr3_nt: TGTGCCAGCAGCCTGACAGCTAATTCACCCCTCCACTTT; cdr3_aa: CASSLTANSPLHF; j_call: TRBJ1-6; clone_size: NA; v_call: TRBV11-3; d_call: NA
cdr3_nt: TGTGCCAGCAGTGTTGGGGGGGCCTACGAGCAGTACTTC; cdr3_aa: CASSVGGAYEQYF; j_call: TRBJ2-7; clone_size: once; v_call: TRBV25-1; d_call: TRBD2
cdr3_nt: TGTGCCTGCCCAGCCACAGGCTATGGCTACACCTTC; cdr3_aa: CACPATGYGYTF; j_call: TRBJ1-2; clone_size: NA; v_call: TRBV7-9; d_call: NA
cdr3_nt: TGTGCCAGCAGGGTAACAGGGGGCAATCAGCCCCAGCATTTT; cdr3_aa: CASRVTGGNQPQHF; j_call: TRBJ1-5; clone_size: NA; v_call: TRBV6-6; d_call: TRBD1
cdr3_nt: TGTGCCAGCAGTTACCTAGCGGGGCAAGAGACCCAGTACTTC; cdr3_aa: CASSYLAGQETQYF; j_call: TRBJ2-5; clone_size: once; v_call: TRBV6-5; d_call: TRBD2
cdr3_nt: TGTGCCAGCAGCCGACAGCCCGAGACTCGCTCCTATAATTCACCCCTCCACTTT; cdr3_aa: CASSRQPETRSYNSPLHF; j_call: TRBJ1-6; clone_size: NA; v_call: TRBV5-5; d_call: NA
cdr3_nt: TGTGCCAGCAGGGATACAGGGGCGGAGGGCTACACCTTC; cdr3_aa: CASRDTGAEGYTF; j_call: TRBJ1-2; clone_size: NA; v_call: TRBV5-4; d_call: TRBD1
cdr3_nt: TGCGCCAGCAGCTTGGCCTTTGGACAGGGCACAGATACGCAGTATTTT; cdr3_aa: CASSLAFGQGTDTQYF; j_call: TRBJ2-3; clone_size: NA; v_call: TRBV5-1; d_call: TRBD1
cdr3_nt: TGTGCCAGTAGTATAAGCGGGGAGGCCCTGGGTGAGCAGTTCTTC; cdr3_aa: CASSISGEALGEQFF; j_call: TRBJ2-1; clone_size: NA; v_call: TRBV19; d_call: TRBD2
cdr3_nt: TGCGCCAGCAGCTTGGGGCGGGGTAATAATGAAAAACTGTTTTTT; cdr3_aa: CASSLGRGNNEKLFF; j_call: TRBJ1-4; clone_size: NA; v_call: TRBV5-1; d_call: NA
cdr3_nt: TGTGCCAGCAGTTTAGACGGGAGGGGGGACACTGAAGCTTTCTTT; cdr3_aa: CASSLDGRGDTEAFF; j_call: TRBJ1-1; clone_size: NA; v_call: TRBV27; d_call: NA
cdr3_nt: TGTGCCAGCAGGCCTCCGGGACAGCACTCTGGAAACACCATATATTTT; cdr3_aa: CASRPPGQHSGNTIYF; j_call: TRBJ1-3; clone_size: NA; v_call: TRBV6-6; d_call: TRBD1
cdr3_nt: TGTGCCAGGGAATTCGGACAGGGCTCCGAGCAGTACTTC; cdr3_aa: CAREFGQGSEQYF; j_call: TRBJ2-7; clone_size: NA; v_call: TRBV6-4; d_call: TRBD1
cdr3_nt: TGCGCCAGCAGCTTGGGGGACAGAAGCTCCTACAATGAGCAGTTCTTC; cdr3_aa: CASSLGDRSSYNEQFF; j_call: TRBJ2-1; clone_size: NA; v_call: TRBV5-1; d_call: TRBD1
cdr3_nt: TGTGCCAGCAGAACGGGGGGGACGAACACCGGGGAGCTGTTTTTT; cdr3_aa: CASRTGGTNTGELFF; j_call: TRBJ2-2; clone_size: NA; v_call: TRBV21-1; d_call: NA
cdr3_nt: TGTGCCAGCAGCTTCCTTGAGACCCAGTACTTC; cdr3_aa: CASSFLETQYF; j_call: TRBJ2-5; clone_size: few; v_call: TRBV13; d_call: NA
cdr3_nt: TGTGCCAGCAGCCAGAACGGCGGCGGGGTGGCCCGCACCGGGGAGCTGTTTTTT; cdr3_aa: CASSQNGGGVARTGELFF; j_call: TRBJ2-2; clone_size: once; v_call: TRBV4-2; d_call: NA
cdr3_nt: TGTGCCAGCAGTTTATTGGACAGGGACTACAATGAGCAGTTCTTC; cdr3_aa: CASSLLDRDYNEQFF; j_call: TRBJ2-1; clone_size: NA; v_call: TRBV28; d_call: TRBD1
cdr3_nt: TGTGCCAGCAGCTTACAGGGTTTTAATCAGCCCCAGCATTTT; cdr3_aa: CASSLQGFNQPQHF; j_call: TRBJ1-5; clone_size: NA; v_call: TRBV5-6; d_call: NA
cdr3_nt: TGTGCCAGCAGTGAGATAGCGGGGGGTGAGCAGTTCTTC; cdr3_aa: CASSEIAGGEQFF; j_call: TRBJ2-1; clone_size: few; v_call: TRBV6-4; d_call: TRBD2
cdr3_nt: TGTGCCAGCAGTGAACTAGCGGGGGACCAAGAGACCCAGTACTTC; cdr3_aa: CASSELAGDQETQYF; j_call: TRBJ2-5; clone_size: NA; v_call: TRBV6-4; d_call: TRBD2
cdr3_nt: TGTGCCAGCCGCGCGGACACCGACTACGAGCAGTACTTC; cdr3_aa: CASRADTDYEQYF; j_call: TRBJ2-7; clone_size: NA; v_call: TRBV9; d_call: NA
cdr3_nt: TGTGCCAGCAGTTACCGGGACAGAGCGGATTATGGCTACACCTTC; cdr3_aa: CASSYRDRADYGYTF; j_call: TRBJ1-2; clone_size: NA; v_call: TRBV27; d_call: TRBD1
cdr3_nt: TGCGCCAGCAGCCTCAGGGACAGGGGCAAAAACATTCAGTACTTC; cdr3_aa: CASSLRDRGKNIQYF; j_call: TRBJ2-4; clone_size: NA; v_call: TRBV4-1; d_call: TRBD1